One and the same sample provided the 23 T cell receptor beta chains below, sequenced in a study of cytomegalovirus exposure and HLA in healthy donors. Both 60 Vbeta primers and 13 Jbeta primers went into the PCR. Profiling relied on immunoSEQ multiplex PCR, and the TCRdb table lists in-frame clones only, not all of them. Of 150,000 to 200,000 clones listed, about 75% are singletons. The sample comprised PBMCs. The receptors derive from a man between 18 and 35 years old in good health and CMV-seropositive.

This clone was counted once. V usage is TRBV28 and J usage is TRBJ2-7, with a possible D match to TRBD2 (5 bases). The CDR3 contains 14 residues. Germline CDR1 reads MDHEN; CDR2 reads SYDVKM. V was cut by 0 bases and J by 4 bases, with 10 bases left in between. CDR3 sequence (DNA): TGTGCCAGCAGTTTATGGCGGGTGGGTTACGAGCAGTACTTC. It yields the protein CASSLWRVGYEQYF.

V is TRBV7-2 and J is TRBJ2-7, with D maybe TRBD2 (6 bases). CDR1 and CDR2 (germline): SGHTA, FQGNSA. CDR3 size: 14 residues. V dropped 5 bases and J dropped 1 base, with 12 bases sitting between them. CDR3 sequence reads: CASSVSGPSYEQYF. Written as DNA, the CDR3 is TGTGCCAGCAGCGTAAGCGGGCCTTCCTACGAGCAGTACTTC.

This clone was observed once. The chain links TRBV5-8 to TRBJ1-4; 7 nucleotides match TRBD1. The CDR3 has 14 amino acids. V dropped 0 bases and J dropped 8; count of bases not matched to a gene: 4. Germline V CDR1 and CDR2: SGHTS, YDEGEE. Here the CDR3 DNA reads TGTGCCAGCAGCTTGGGACAGGGACGAGAAAAACTGTTTTTT. This sequence encodes CASSLGQGREKLFF. Based on the CDR3 plus reference TRBV5-8 and TRBJ1-4, the full variable domain is EAGVTQSPTHLIKTRGQQATLRCSPISGHTSVYWYQQALGLGLQFLLWYDEGEERNRGNFPPRFSGRQFPNYSSELNVNALELEDSALYLCASSLGQGREKLFFGSGTQLSVL.

V is TRBV4-1 and J is TRBJ1-4; D is undetermined. V was clipped by 2 bases and J by 8 bases, with 15 bases between them. Germline loops: CDR1 MGHRA, CDR2 YSYEKL. There are 15 residues in the CDR3. The CDR3 reads CASSQHGSGREKLFF. CDR3 bases: TGCGCCAGCAGCCAACACGGTTCGGGGAGGGAAAAACTGTTTTTT.

The chain carries TRBV30 and TRBJ1-2; D not resolved. CDR1 is GTSNPN, CDR2 SVGIG, per germline (reference sequence). The CDR3 runs 14 residues. The V end was cut by 2 bases, the J end by 0 bases, with 10 bases between. CDR3 sequence reads: CAWSWRETNYGYTF. The CDR3 bases are TGTGCCTGGAGTTGGAGAGAGACTAACTATGGCTACACCTTC.

The V gene is TRBV7-6, the J gene TRBJ1-5; D may be TRBD1 (6 bases). Germline values: CDR1 SGHVS, CDR2 FNYEAQ. The CDR3 has 17 amino acids. V was clipped by 4 bases and J by 2 bases, with 18 bases between them. The DNA for the CDR3 is TGTGCCAGCAGCTCCGGGACACCCTATGGAGGCAATCAGCCCCAGCATTTT. Translated, it gives CASSSGTPYGGNQPQHF.

V gene TRBV30 combines with J gene TRBJ1-3; D may be TRBD1 (5 bases). Trimming left V 4 bases short and J 2 bases short, with 15 bases between. Germline loops: CDR1 GTSNPN, CDR2 SVGIG (reference sequence). This CDR3 spans 15 amino acids. The CDR3 loop is CAWNPRDLTGNTIYF. The CDR3 bases are TGTGCCTGGAACCCCAGGGATTTGACTGGAAACACCATATATTTT.

V and J are TRBV6-1 and TRBJ2-7; 13 positions agree with TRBD2. Unmatched junction bases numbered 6, after V lost 4 bases and J lost 12 bases. Germline CDR1 MNHNS, CDR2 SASEGT. This CDR3 region has 13 residues. The CDR3 nucleotides read TGTGCCAGCAGTGTGGGGACTAGCGGGATGTTGTACTTC. Residues: CASSVGTSGMLYF.

The J gene is TRBJ2-5, the V gene TRBV25-1; no firm D call. Germline V gene sequence: CDR1 MGHDK, CDR2 SYGVNS. The V end was cut by 4 bases, the J end by 0 bases, with 3 bases between. The CDR3 is 12 residues long. The CDR3 is CASSGNQETQYF. The CDR3 DNA reads TGTGCCAGCAGTGGTAACCAAGAGACCCAGTACTTC.

This chain connects TRBV4-1 to TRBJ2-2; weak D call: TRBD1 (5 bases). CDR1 and CDR2 (germline): MGHRA, YSYEKL. The CDR3 totals 15 residues. The V end lost 1 base, the J end lost 5 bases, and 11 bases lay between the germline ends. The CDR3 DNA sequence: TGCGCCAGCAGCCAAGGGCAGGGCTGGACCGGGGAGCTGTTTTTT. Amino acids: CASSQGQGWTGELFF.

J is TRBJ2-5 and V is TRBV2, with TRBD2 matching over 15 bases. The CDR3 runs to 13 residues. The germline V gene has CDR1 SNHLY and CDR2 FYNNEI. The CDR3 loop reads CASGTSGRETQYF. In DNA, the CDR3 is TGTGCAAGTGGGACTAGCGGGAGGGAGACCCAGTACTTC.

This clone was recorded only once. The rearrangement joins TRBV19 to TRBJ2-2, with 9 nucleotides matching TRBD1. CDR1 is LNHDA and CDR2 is SQIVND in the germline V gene (reference sequence). Germline trimming cut 4 bases from V and 7 bases from J; bases unmatched to any gene: 10. CDR3 length: 16 residues. CDR3 nucleotide sequence: TGTGCCAGTAGTACGTCTGGGACAGGGCGCTACGGGGAGCTGTTTTTT. Protein product: CASSTSGTGRYGELFF.

This rearrangement joins TRBV4-1 to TRBJ2-3; weak D call: TRBD2 (5 bases). Germline V CDR1 and CDR2: MGHRA, YSYEKL. The CDR3 has 17 residues. Trimming pared 3 bases from V and 1 base from J, leaving 17 bases between. CDR3 in amino acids: CASSQIRSGSGTDTQYF. For the CDR3, the DNA is TGCGCCAGCAGCCAGATAAGGTCGGGGTCTGGCACAGATACGCAGTATTTT.

This clone has more than one count but fewer than ten. The chain has TRBV27 and TRBJ2-3; weak D call: TRBD2 (5 bases). The germline V and J ends were trimmed by 8 bases and 1 base, with 16 bases remaining between them. The CDR3 totals 15 residues. CDR1 is MNHEY and CDR2 is SMNVEV in the germline V gene (reference sequence). The CDR3 DNA sequence: TGTGCCAGCTCTAAACGCGTCGGGGGCACAGATACGCAGTATTTT. Protein sequence: CASSKRVGGTDTQYF.

This clone was seen a handful of times. The chain recombines TRBV6-1 with TRBJ2-7; TRBD1 matches at 10 bases. Germline-derived CDR1 and CDR2 are MNHNS and SASEGT. The length of the CDR3 is 15 residues. V lost 4 bases and J lost 2; bases outside the gene matches: 5. The CDR3, as DNA: TGTGCCAGCAGTGCCAGGGACAGGGGCCCCTACGAGCAGTACTTC. This gives the protein CASSARDRGPYEQYF.

The chain has TRBV6-1 and TRBJ1-2; weak D call: TRBD1 (5 bases). V lost 0 bases to trimming and J lost 6 bases, with 20 bases between them. Germline V gene sequence: CDR1 MNHNS, CDR2 SASEGT. The CDR3 runs to 17 residues. In nucleotides, the CDR3 is TGTGCCAGCAGTGAAGCGCTTCGGAGGGCGGGGGGGGATGGCTACACCTTC. Residues: CASSEALRRAGGDGYTF.

The CDR3 DNA follows: TGTGCCACCAGGGAGAGCATCACCAACAACAATGAGCAGTTCTTC. It specifies CATRESITNNNEQFF. The chain recombines TRBV2 with TRBJ2-1; D assignment may be TRBD1 or TRBD2 (5 bases each). The germline V gene has CDR1 SNHLY and CDR2 FYNNEI. V was cut by 10 bases and J by 5 bases, with 21 bases left in between. The CDR3 is 15 residues long.

J is TRBJ2-1 and V is TRBV6-5, with TRBD2 matching over 10 bases. CDR1 and CDR2 (germline): MNHEY, SVGAGI. The CDR3 length is 15 residues. Trimming removed 2 bases from V and 12 bases from J; junction bases left unmatched: 10. The chain's CDR3 is CASSYSASGSRWQFF. The CDR3 bases are TGTGCCAGCAGTTACAGTGCTAGCGGGAGCAGGTGGCAGTTCTTC.

The chain links TRBV27 to TRBJ2-5, with D unclear. The V and J ends lost 8 bases and 1 base respectively, with 8 bases between them. Germline CDR1 reads MNHEY; CDR2 reads SMNVEV (reference sequence). CDR3 length: 12 amino acids. CDR3 DNA sequence: TGTGCCAGCGGCACCCCCCAAGAGACCCAGTACTTC. Protein product: CASGTPQETQYF.

The rearrangement joins TRBV7-2 to TRBJ2-2; a possible D gene is TRBD1 (6 bases). The V end was cut by 0 bases, the J end by 0 bases, with 11 bases between. The CDR3 loop spans 17 amino acids. Germline CDR1 SGHTA, CDR2 FQGNSA. The CDR3 loop reads CASSLAPGASNTGELFF. CDR3 DNA sequence: TGTGCCAGCAGCTTAGCGCCAGGGGCCTCGAACACCGGGGAGCTGTTTTTT. Complete variable domain (other parts from reference TRBV7-2 and TRBJ2-2): GAGVSQSPSNKVTEKGKDVELRCDPISGHTALYWYRQSLGQGLEFLIYFQGNSAPDKSGLPSDRFSAERTGGSVSTLTIQRTQQEDSAVYLCASSLAPGASNTGELFFGEGSRLTVL.

The rearrangement links TRBV6-4 to TRBJ2-3; 9 bases map to TRBD2. The V segment lost 4 bases and the J segment 2 bases; nucleotides outside the gene matches: 7. Germline CDR1 is MRHNA and CDR2 is SNTAGT. This CDR3 region has 16 residues. For the CDR3, the DNA is TGTGCCAGCAGTGCTAGCCCTAGCGGGGACACAGATACGCAGTATTTT. Protein: CASSASPSGDTDTQYF.

The chain has TRBV10-3 and TRBJ2-7; the match to TRBD1 covers 8 bases. The CDR3 is made up of 16 amino acids. Germline CDR1 reads ENHRY; CDR2 reads SYGVKD. Trimming at V came to 8 bases and at J to 7 bases, leaving 19 bases not matched to a gene. The CDR3 DNA is TGTGCCATCGGAGGGGTCCAGGGGGCGACCCGTGGGGAGCAGTACTTC. This translates into CAIGGVQGATRGEQYF.

The chain uses TRBV18 and TRBJ2-2; 9 bases line up with TRBD2. V lost 3 bases, J lost 2 bases, and 4 bases stayed unmatched. The germline V gene has CDR1 KGHSH and CDR2 LQKENI. The CDR3 spans 16 residues. DNA for the CDR3: TGTGCCAGCTCACCCAGCCTAGCGGGAAACACCGGGGAGCTGTTTTTT. This gives the protein CASSPSLAGNTGELFF.